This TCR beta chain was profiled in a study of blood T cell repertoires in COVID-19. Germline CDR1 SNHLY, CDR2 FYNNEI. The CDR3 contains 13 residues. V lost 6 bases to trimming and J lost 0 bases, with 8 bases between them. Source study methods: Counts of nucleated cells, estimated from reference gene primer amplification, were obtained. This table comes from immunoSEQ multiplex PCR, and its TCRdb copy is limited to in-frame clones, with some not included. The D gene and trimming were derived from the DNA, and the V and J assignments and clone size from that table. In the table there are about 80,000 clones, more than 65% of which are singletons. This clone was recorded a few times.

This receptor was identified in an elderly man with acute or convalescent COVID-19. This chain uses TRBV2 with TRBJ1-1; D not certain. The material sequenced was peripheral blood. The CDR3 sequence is CASRPTVNTEAFF. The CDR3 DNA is TGTGCCAGCAGGCCAACGGTGAACACTGAAGCTTTCTTT.